The clone carrying this T cell receptor (beta chain) was seen more than once but under ten times. This sample was included in a study of cytomegalovirus exposure and HLA in healthy donors. Generated by immunoSEQ multiplex PCR, the TCRdb table keeps only in-frame clones and is missing some. The sample shows approximately 100,000 clones, around 90% of them seen only once. The CDR3 extends over 13 amino acids. Germline assignment: CDR1 KGHSH and CDR2 LQKENI. J lost 5 bases, V lost 6 bases, and 7 bases had no gene match. The donors were in the approximately 110-subject validation cohort; that cohort was separate from the roughly 700-subject first cohort.

V is TRBV18 and J is TRBJ2-7, with TRBD1 identical over 7 bases. The sequencing input was PBMCs. This clonotype was obtained from a young woman in good health and CMV-seropositive. CDR3 DNA: TGTGCCAGCTCCGTGACAGGGAGCCACGAGCAGTACTTC. Encoded protein: CASSVTGSHEQYF.